These 17 T cell receptor beta chains share one sample of origin, sequenced in a study of response to subunit inactivated influenza vaccine. TCRdb called the RT-PCR reads again in MiXCR, with one record for every CDR3 protein. Of about 650,000 distinct CDR3 sequences in the sample, approximately 14% were seen once. The sequences come from PBMCs from blood, collected 14 days before vaccination. Every receptor here comes from a man over 45 who received an inactivated influenza vaccine.

This clonotype was seen a few times. The chain links TRBV12-3 or TRBV12-4 to TRBJ1-2, with a weak D call TRBD1 (6 bases). The CDR3 runs to 13 residues. Trimming shortened V by 4 bases and J by 4 bases, and 10 bases separated the two germline ends. The CDR3 region has the DNA TGTGCCAGCAGTTCAGACAGGAGCTATGGCTACACCTTC. Translated: CASSSDRSYGYTF.

This clonotype turned up a few times. V usage is TRBV10-3 and J usage is TRBJ2-1, with 12 bases that match TRBD1. The junction had 11 bases not matched to a gene; V was cut back by 2 bases and J by 12 bases. Germline V lookup: CDR1 ENHRY, CDR2 SYGVKD. This CDR3 is built from 16 residues. CDR3: CAISEAGTGGRGVQFF. CDR3 bases: TGTGCCATCAGTGAGGCCGGGACAGGGGGCCGAGGGGTGCAGTTCTTC.

The chain employs TRBV12-3 or TRBV12-4 and TRBJ2-2; D is unresolved. Trimming pared 3 bases from V and 5 bases from J, leaving 22 bases between. CDR3 length: 18 amino acids. The CDR3 loop reads CASSFGQYGSSFTGELFF. Written as DNA, the CDR3 is TGTGCCAGCAGTTTTGGGCAGTACGGTTCCAGTTTTACCGGGGAGCTGTTTTTT.

There are a few counts of this clonotype. The chain carries TRBV14 and TRBJ2-1; TRBD2 matches 9 bases. The CDR3 totals 15 residues. Germline-derived CDR1 and CDR2 are SGHDN and FVKESK. Trimming at V came to 4 bases and at J to 6 bases, leaving 7 bases not matched to a gene. CDR3 loop: CASSLSSGAFNEQFF. The CDR3 coding sequence is TGTGCCAGCAGCCTTTCTAGCGGGGCATTCAATGAGCAGTTCTTC.

CDR3 coding DNA: TGTGCCAGCAGCTTAGCAAATGAAAAACTGTTTTTT. Protein: CASSLANEKLFF. J is TRBJ1-4 and V is TRBV7-9; D not resolved. V lost 0 bases and J 5 bases, leaving 1 base between the germline ends. The germline V gene encodes CDR1 SEHNR and CDR2 FQNEAQ (reference sequence). CDR3 size: 12 residues.

This rearrangement joins TRBV6-5 to TRBJ2-2; 11 bases line up with TRBD1. CDR1 is MNHEY, CDR2 SVGAGI, per germline. J lost 6 bases, V lost 1 base, and 1 base had no gene match. The CDR3 extends over 15 amino acids. The CDR3 protein is CASSYLGQGAGELFF. As DNA, the CDR3 is TGTGCCAGCAGTTACTTGGGACAGGGGGCCGGGGAGCTGTTTTTT.

The J gene is TRBJ1-4, the V gene TRBV4-1; 11 nucleotides match TRBD1. This CDR3 is built from 16 residues. Germline V lookup: CDR1 MGHRA, CDR2 YSYEKL. J was trimmed by 10 bases and V by 1 base; bases with no gene match: 8. CDR3 protein: CASSQVMGQGDLKLFF. The CDR3, as DNA: TGCGCCAGCAGCCAAGTCATGGGACAGGGGGACTTAAAACTGTTTTTT.

This sequence joins TRBV6-2 or TRBV6-3 and TRBJ2-2; 9 positions agree with TRBD2. The V gene's germline CDR1 is MNHEY and CDR2 SVGEGT. The trim removed 4 bases at V and 3 bases at J, leaving 9 bases unmatched. This CDR3 region has 17 residues. CDR3 amino acids: CASSFNIAGADTGELFF. In DNA, the CDR3 is TGTGCCAGCAGTTTCAACATAGCGGGAGCGGACACCGGGGAGCTGTTTTTT.

The rearrangement joins TRBV5-1 to TRBJ2-5, with a possible D match to TRBD1 (6 bases). Trimming removed 2 bases at V and 0 bases at J, with 11 bases between. Germline V gene lookup returns CDR1 SGHRS and CDR2 YFSETQ. CDR3 length: 15 residues. The CDR3 protein is CASSLETGNQETQYF. The DNA for the CDR3 is TGCGCCAGCAGCTTAGAAACAGGGAACCAAGAGACCCAGTACTTC.

The chain links TRBV27 to TRBJ2-2, with TRBD1 matching over 8 bases. V lost 5 bases to trimming and J lost 1 base; unmatched junction nucleotides: 6. Germline CDR1 MNHEY, CDR2 SMNVEV (reference sequence). The CDR3 loop spans 16 amino acids. The CDR3 loop reads CASSNLGQENTGELFF. CDR3 bases: TGTGCCAGCAGTAACCTGGGACAGGAGAACACCGGGGAGCTGTTTTTT.

This clonotype was seen many times. The CDR3 nucleotides read TGTGCCAGCAGCCAAGGGGGGGATTCACCCCTCCACTTT. Protein: CASSQGGDSPLHF. The rearrangement uses TRBV3-1 and TRBJ1-6; D perhaps matches TRBD1 (5 bases). This CDR3 is built from 13 residues. Trimming left V 1 base short and J 8 bases short, with 6 bases between. Germline CDR1 and CDR2: LGHDT and YNNKEL (reference sequence).

V is TRBV29-1 and J is TRBJ2-7; 9 bases match TRBD1. Germline CDR1 SQVTM, CDR2 ANQGSEA. The CDR3 is made up of 15 amino acids. V shed 0 bases and J 3 bases; nucleotides not matched to a gene: 6. CDR3 in DNA: TGCAGCGTTGAAGATCTCGGGGGACAGGGCTACGAGCAGTACTTC. Encoded protein: CSVEDLGGQGYEQYF.

On this clonotype itself: Just one base apart from a much larger clone, this may be a read error. The genes are TRBV3-2 and TRBJ2-3; the table's D gene call, TRBD2, was not cross checked with the DNA. TRBV3-2 is given as a pseudogene. The CDR3 is 18 residues long. Here the CDR3 reads CARSPRRGGLAVADTQYF. The CDR3 DNA is TGTGCCCGCAGTCCACGGCGGGGGGGACTAGCGGTGGCAGATACGCAGTATTTT.

Only a few counts were recorded for this clonotype. This sequence joins TRBV4-1 and TRBJ1-2; TRBD1 might be the D (5 bases). CDR1 and CDR2 (germline): MGHRA, YSYEKL. CDR3 size: 15 residues. The V end was cut by 1 base, the J end by 1 base, with 10 bases between. This chain's CDR3 is CASSQGQGYNYGYTF. The CDR3, as DNA: TGCGCCAGCAGCCAAGGCCAGGGTTATAACTATGGCTACACCTTC.

The chain links TRBV14 to TRBJ2-4, with D possibly TRBD2 on 5 matching bases. Germline CDR1 reads SGHDN; CDR2 reads FVKESK. This CDR3 region has 16 residues. The V gene lost 3 bases and the J gene lost 3 bases, with 15 bases spanning the gap. The CDR3 nucleotides read TGTGCCAGCAGCCAGCCCGACTACTTCGGCAAAAACATTCAGTACTTC. Translation gives CASSQPDYFGKNIQYF.

This clonotype was picked up one time. CDR3: CSAWTSSNIQYF. In DNA, the CDR3 is TGCAGTGCTTGGACTAGTTCGAACATTCAGTACTTC. The V and J genes are TRBV20-1 and TRBJ2-4, with 7 nucleotides matching TRBD2. The germline CDR1 and CDR2 sequences are DFQATT and SNEGSKA (reference sequence). Trimming took 5 bases from V and 7 from J; bases not matched to a gene: 5. The CDR3 totals 12 residues.

This clonotype has a count of ten or more. J is TRBJ1-2 and V is TRBV5-1; no clear D gene. CDR1 is SGHRS, CDR2 YFSETQ, per germline. Deletions cut 0 bases from V and 1 base from J, with 4 bases between. The CDR3 sequence is 13 residues long. This CDR3 reads CASSLGDNYGYTF. The CDR3 DNA follows: TGCGCCAGCAGCTTGGGGGATAACTATGGCTACACCTTC.